This T cell receptor beta chain came from a study of T cell repertoires in cytomegalovirus infection. Turning to the study itself: The study used recently identified HLA-C-restricted and well-studied HLA-B-restricted CMV epitopes.

MiXCR, applied by TCRdb to the reads, yields one record per CDR3 protein. Of hundreds of thousands of distinct CDR3 sequences listed, around 35% are singletons. Study-level results: HLA-C-restricted CMV clonotypes gave the most frequent clonotype in two of eight donors.

Trimming cost V 0 bases and J 5 bases, with 2 bases left between them. Germline V gene sequence: CDR1 KGHSH, CDR2 LQKENI. The CDR3 contains 12 residues. This clonotype was seen more than once but under ten times. Antigen: not known. The clonotype originates from a human donor in good health (CMV status not recorded). Some clones in this sample may be carry-over from other donors' samples. Source: cultured PBMCs, taken from culture after CMV antigen stimulation. V is TRBV18 and J is TRBJ1-5; D remains unclear. The CDR3 loop is CASSPPYQPQHF. The CDR3 nucleotides are TGTGCCAGCTCACCACCGTATCAGCCCCAGCATTTT.